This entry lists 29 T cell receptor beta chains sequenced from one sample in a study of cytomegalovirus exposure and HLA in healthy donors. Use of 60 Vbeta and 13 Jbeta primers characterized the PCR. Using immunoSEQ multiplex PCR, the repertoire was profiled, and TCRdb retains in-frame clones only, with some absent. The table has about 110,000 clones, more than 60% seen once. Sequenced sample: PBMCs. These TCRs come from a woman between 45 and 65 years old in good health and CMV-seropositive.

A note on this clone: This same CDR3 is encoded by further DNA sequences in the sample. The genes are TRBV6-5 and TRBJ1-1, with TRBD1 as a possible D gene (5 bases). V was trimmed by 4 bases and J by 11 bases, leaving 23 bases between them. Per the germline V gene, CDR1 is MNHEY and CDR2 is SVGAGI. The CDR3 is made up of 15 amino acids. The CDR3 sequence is CASSLQRQGPRLAFF. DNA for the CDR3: TGTGCCAGCAGTTTACAGCGCCAGGGCCCCAGACTGGCTTTCTTT.

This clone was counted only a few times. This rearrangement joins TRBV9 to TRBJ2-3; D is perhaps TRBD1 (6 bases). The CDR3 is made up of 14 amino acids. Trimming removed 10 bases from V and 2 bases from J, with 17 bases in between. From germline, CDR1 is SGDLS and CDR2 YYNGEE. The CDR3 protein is CACSGHLYTDTQYF. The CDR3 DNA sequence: TGTGCCTGCTCGGGACACCTTTACACAGATACGCAGTATTTT. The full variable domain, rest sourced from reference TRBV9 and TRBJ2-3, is DSGVTQTPKHLITATGQRVTLRCSPRSGDLSVYWYQQSLDQGLQFLIQYYNGEERAKGNILERFSAQQFPDLHSELNLSSLELGDSALYFCACSGHLYTDTQYFGPGTRLTVL.

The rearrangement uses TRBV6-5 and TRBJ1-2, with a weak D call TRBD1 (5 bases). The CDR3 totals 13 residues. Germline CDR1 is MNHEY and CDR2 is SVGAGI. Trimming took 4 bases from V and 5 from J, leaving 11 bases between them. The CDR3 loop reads CASSSREGYGYTF. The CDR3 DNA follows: TGTGCCAGCAGTTCCAGGGAGGGGTATGGCTACACCTTC.

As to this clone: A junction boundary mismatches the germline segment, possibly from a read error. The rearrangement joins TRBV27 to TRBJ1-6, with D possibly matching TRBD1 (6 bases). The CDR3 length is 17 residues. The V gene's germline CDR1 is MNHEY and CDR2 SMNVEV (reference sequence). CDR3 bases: TGTGCCAGCAGTTTGTACGGACAGACGGCTCCGGATTCATCCCTCCACTTT. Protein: CASSLYGQTAPDSSLHF.

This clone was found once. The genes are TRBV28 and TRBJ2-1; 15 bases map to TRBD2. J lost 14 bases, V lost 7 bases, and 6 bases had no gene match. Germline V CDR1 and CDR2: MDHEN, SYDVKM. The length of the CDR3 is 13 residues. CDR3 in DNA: TGTGCCAGCATTTCGGGACTAGCGGGGGGAAAGTTCTTC. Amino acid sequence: CASISGLAGGKFF.

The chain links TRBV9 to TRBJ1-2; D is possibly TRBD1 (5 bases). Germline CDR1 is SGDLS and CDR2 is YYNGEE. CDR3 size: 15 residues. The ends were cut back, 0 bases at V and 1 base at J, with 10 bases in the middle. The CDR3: CASSVERGLNYGYTF. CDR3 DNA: TGTGCCAGCAGCGTAGAGAGGGGACTTAACTATGGCTACACCTTC. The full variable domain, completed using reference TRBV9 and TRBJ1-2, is DSGVTQTPKHLITATGQRVTLRCSPRSGDLSVYWYQQSLDQGLQFLIQYYNGEERAKGNILERFSAQQFPDLHSELNLSSLELGDSALYFCASSVERGLNYGYTFGSGTRLTVV.

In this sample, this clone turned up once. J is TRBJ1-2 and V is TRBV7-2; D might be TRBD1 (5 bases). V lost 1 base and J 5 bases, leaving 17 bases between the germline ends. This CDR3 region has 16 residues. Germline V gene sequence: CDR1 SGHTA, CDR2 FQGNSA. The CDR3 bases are TGTGCCAGCAGCTTAGGTTTCTTACTAAAGGGGTATGGCTACACCTTC. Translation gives CASSLGFLLKGYGYTF. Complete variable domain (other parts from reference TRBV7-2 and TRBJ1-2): GAGVSQSPSNKVTEKGKDVELRCDPISGHTALYWYRQSLGQGLEFLIYFQGNSAPDKSGLPSDRFSAERTGGSVSTLTIQRTQQEDSAVYLCASSLGFLLKGYGYTFGSGTRLTVV.

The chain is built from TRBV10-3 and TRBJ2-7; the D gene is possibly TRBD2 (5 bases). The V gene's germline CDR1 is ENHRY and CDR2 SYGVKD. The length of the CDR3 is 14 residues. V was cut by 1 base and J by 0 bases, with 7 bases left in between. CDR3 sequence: CAISEFAGSYEQYF. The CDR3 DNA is TGTGCCATCAGTGAGTTCGCGGGCTCCTACGAGCAGTACTTC.

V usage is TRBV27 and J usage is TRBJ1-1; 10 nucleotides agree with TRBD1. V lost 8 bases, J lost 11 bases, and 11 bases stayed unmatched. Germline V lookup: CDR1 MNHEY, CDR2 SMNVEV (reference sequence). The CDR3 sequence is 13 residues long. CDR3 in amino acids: CASSTTGGIGAFF. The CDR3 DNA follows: TGTGCCAGCTCCACGACAGGGGGCATTGGGGCTTTCTTT.

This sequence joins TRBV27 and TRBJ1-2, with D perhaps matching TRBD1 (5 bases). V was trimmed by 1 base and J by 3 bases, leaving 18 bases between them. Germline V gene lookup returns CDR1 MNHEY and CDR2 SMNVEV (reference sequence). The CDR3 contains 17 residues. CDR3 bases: TGTGCCAGCAGTTTATTAGCGGGGGGAAGACCCTACTATGGCTACACCTTC. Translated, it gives CASSLLAGGRPYYGYTF.

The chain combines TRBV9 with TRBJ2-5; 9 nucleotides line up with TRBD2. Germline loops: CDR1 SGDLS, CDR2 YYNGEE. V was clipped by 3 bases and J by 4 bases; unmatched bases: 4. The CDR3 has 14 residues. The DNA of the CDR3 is TGTGCCAGCAGCGCTGCGACTAGCGGAGAGACCCAGTACTTC. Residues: CASSAATSGETQYF.

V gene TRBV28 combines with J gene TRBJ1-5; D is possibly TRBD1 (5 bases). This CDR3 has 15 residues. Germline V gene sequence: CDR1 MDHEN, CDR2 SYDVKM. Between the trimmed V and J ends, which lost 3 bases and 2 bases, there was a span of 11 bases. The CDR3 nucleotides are TGTGCCAGCAGTTTCGTCCAGGGTGGCAATCAGCCCCAGCATTTT. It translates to CASSFVQGGNQPQHF.

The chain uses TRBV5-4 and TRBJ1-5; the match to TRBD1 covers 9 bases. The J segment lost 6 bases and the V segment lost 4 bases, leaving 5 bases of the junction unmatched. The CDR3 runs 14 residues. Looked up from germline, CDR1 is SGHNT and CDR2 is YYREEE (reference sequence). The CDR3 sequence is CASSVDRGTQPQHF. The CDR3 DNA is TGTGCCAGCAGCGTTGACAGGGGGACTCAGCCCCAGCATTTT. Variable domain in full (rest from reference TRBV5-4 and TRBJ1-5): ETGVTQSPTHLIKTRGQQVTLRCSSQSGHNTVSWYQQALGQGPQFIFQYYREEENGRGNFPPRFSGLQFPNYSSELNVNALELDDSALYLCASSVDRGTQPQHFGDGTRLSIL.

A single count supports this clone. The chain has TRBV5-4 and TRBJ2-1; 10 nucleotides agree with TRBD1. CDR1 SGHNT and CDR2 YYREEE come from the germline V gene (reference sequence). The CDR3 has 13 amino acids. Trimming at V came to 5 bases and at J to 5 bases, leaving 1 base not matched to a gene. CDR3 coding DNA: TGTGCCAGCAGGGACAGGGGGGACAATGAGCAGTTCTTC. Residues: CASRDRGDNEQFF.

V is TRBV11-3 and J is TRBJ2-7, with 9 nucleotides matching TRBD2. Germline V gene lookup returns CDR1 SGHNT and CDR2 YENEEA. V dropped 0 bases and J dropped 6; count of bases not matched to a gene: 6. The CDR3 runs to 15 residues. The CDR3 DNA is TGTGCCAGCAGCTTAGAGCACGGGCGGGGGGGCGAGCAGTACTTC. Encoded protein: CASSLEHGRGGEQYF.

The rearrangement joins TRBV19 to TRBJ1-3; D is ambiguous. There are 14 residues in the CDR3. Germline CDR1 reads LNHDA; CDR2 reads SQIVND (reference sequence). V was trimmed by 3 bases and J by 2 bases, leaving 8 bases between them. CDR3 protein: CASSMRVPGNTIYF. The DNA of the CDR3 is TGTGCCAGTAGTATGCGGGTGCCTGGAAACACCATATATTTT.

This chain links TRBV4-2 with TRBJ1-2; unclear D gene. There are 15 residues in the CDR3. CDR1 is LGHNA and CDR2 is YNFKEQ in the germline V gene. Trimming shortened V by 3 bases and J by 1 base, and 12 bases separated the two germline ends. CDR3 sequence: CASSQGREVNYGYTF. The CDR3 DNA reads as TGTGCCAGCAGCCAGGGTCGGGAGGTTAACTATGGCTACACCTTC.

The CDR3 nucleotides read TGTGCCAGCAGTTCCACAGGGCACTATGGCTACACCTTC. Its translation: CASSSTGHYGYTF. The V and J genes are TRBV28 and TRBJ1-2, with D possibly matching TRBD1 (6 bases). Germline CDR1 and CDR2: MDHEN and SYDVKM. Trimming stripped 4 bases from V and 3 bases from J, with 9 bases between. The CDR3 runs to 13 residues.

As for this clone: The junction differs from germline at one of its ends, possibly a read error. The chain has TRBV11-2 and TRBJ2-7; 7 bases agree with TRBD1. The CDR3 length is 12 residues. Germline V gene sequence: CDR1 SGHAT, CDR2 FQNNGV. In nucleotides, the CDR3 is TGTGCCAGCAGCAGAAACCGGGACAGCTCCTATTTC. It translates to CASSRNRDSSYF.

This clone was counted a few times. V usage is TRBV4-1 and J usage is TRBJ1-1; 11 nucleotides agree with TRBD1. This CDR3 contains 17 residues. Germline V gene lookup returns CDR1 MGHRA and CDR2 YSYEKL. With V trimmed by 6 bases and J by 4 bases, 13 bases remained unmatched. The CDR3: CASRHDSPGTGGTEAFF. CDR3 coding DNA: TGCGCCAGCAGGCACGACTCTCCGGGGACAGGGGGCACTGAAGCTTTCTTT.

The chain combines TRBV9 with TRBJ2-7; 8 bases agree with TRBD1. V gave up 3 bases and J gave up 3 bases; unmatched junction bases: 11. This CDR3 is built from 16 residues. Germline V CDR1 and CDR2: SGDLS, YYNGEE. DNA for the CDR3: TGTGCCAGCAGCGCGGGGATACAGGGGGTGGACTACGAGCAGTACTTC. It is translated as CASSAGIQGVDYEQYF.

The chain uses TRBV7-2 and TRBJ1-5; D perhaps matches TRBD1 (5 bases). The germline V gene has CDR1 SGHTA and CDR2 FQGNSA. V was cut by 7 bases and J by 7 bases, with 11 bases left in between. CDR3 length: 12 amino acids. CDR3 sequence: CASTSGMQPQHF. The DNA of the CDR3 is TGTGCCAGCACCTCAGGGATGCAGCCCCAGCATTTT.

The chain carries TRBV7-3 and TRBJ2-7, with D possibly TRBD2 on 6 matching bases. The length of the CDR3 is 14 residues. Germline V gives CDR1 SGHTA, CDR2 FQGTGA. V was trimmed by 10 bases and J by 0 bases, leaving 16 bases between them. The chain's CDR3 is CATAGGGISYEQYF. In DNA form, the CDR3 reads TGTGCCACCGCTGGTGGGGGGATCTCCTACGAGCAGTACTTC.

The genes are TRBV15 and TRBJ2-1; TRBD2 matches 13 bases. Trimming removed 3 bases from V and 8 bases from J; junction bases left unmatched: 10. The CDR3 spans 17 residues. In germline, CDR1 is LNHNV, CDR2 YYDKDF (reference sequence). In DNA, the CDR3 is TGTGCCACCAGCAGGACTACGGGACTAGCGGGACGGGATGAGCAGTTCTTC. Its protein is CATSRTTGLAGRDEQFF.

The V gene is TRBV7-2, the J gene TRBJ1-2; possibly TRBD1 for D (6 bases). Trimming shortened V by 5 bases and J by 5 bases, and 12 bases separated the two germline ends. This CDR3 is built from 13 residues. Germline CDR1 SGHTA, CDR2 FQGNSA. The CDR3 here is CASSAGQTYGYTF. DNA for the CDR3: TGTGCCAGCAGCGCCGGACAGACTTATGGCTACACCTTC.

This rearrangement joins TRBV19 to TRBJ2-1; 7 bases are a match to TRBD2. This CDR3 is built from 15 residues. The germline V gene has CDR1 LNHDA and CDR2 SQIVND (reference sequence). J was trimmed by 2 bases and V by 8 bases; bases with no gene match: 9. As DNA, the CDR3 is TGTGCCAGTTGGACCTCTAGCGGTCCCTACAATGAGCAGTTCTTC. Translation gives CASWTSSGPYNEQFF.

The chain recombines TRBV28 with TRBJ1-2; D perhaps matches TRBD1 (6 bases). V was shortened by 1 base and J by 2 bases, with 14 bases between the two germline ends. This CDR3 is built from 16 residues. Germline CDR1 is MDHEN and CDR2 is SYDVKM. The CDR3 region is CASSLSLGGGNYGYTF. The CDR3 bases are TGTGCCAGCAGTTTATCTTTAGGGGGGGGGAACTATGGCTACACCTTC.

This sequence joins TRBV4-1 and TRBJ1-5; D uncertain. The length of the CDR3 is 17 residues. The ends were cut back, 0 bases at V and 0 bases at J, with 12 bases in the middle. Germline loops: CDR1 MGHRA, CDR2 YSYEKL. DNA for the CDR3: TGCGCCAGCAGCCAAGAAGTGCACTCCTATAGCAATCAGCCCCAGCATTTT. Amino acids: CASSQEVHSYSNQPQHF.

The CDR3 sequence is CASSTSGGAIETQYF. CDR3 DNA: TGTGCCAGTAGTACCAGCGGGGGGGCAATTGAGACCCAGTACTTC. This chain connects TRBV19 to TRBJ2-5; 10 bases line up with TRBD2. CDR1 and CDR2 (germline): LNHDA, SQIVND (reference sequence). V gave up 4 bases and J gave up 5 bases; unmatched junction bases: 7. This CDR3 region has 15 residues.